This TCR beta chain appears in the sequencing data of a study of CD4 T cells in relation to SARS-CoV-2 and coronaviruses. This table comes from immunoSEQ multiplex PCR, and its TCRdb copy is limited to in-frame clones, with some not included. This sample has some 30,000 clones, with 60% to 85% found just once. Germline trimming cut 1 base from V and 6 bases from J; bases unmatched to any gene: 4. Germline V gene sequence: CDR1 SGHTA, CDR2 FQGNSA. The CDR3 runs 16 residues. The unexposed donors gave CD4+ T cells in about 2011-2018, prior to COVID-19. The cells were cultured for under twelve days before CD4+ T cells were isolated. For this clone: The antigen is undetermined.

Specimen: CD4+ T cells from PBMCs, cultured in vitro. The clonotype originates from a human donor in good health. The rearrangement joins TRBV7-2 to TRBJ2-3; 13 positions match TRBD2. This CDR3 is CASSLGTSGGLDTQYF. CDR3 in DNA: TGTGCCAGCAGCTTAGGGACTAGCGGGGGTTTGGATACGCAGTATTTT.